Listed below are T cell receptor beta chains from one sample, sequenced in a study of blood T cell repertoires in COVID-19. The repertoire was sequenced with immunoSEQ multiplex PCR; TCRdb's copy has only in-frame clones and lacks some. The table records about 88,000 clones, roughly 88% of them present only once. Material for sequencing was peripheral blood. These receptors all come from a woman aged 80 or older with acute or convalescent COVID-19. Both conserved end residues are part of each CDR3. D genes are given only for firm matches. Some rows have no size entry. The others give once, few or many, or a class for an expanded clone.

D gene: -
V gene: TRBV7-2
J gene: TRBJ2-1
clone size: -
CDR3 protein: CASSIERLVYNEQFF
CDR3 DNA: TGTGCCAGCAGCATAGAGCGGCTCGTCTACAATGAGCAGTTCTTC

D gene: TRBD2
V gene: TRBV6-5
J gene: TRBJ2-5
clone size: -
CDR3 protein: CASSQTSGGQETQYF
CDR3 DNA: TGTGCCAGCAGCCAAACTAGCGGGGGTCAAGAGACCCAGTACTTC

D gene: -
V gene: TRBV18
J gene: TRBJ1-6
clone size: -
CDR3 protein: CASSQLQGAGVNSPLHF
CDR3 DNA: TGTGCCAGCTCACAATTACAGGGCGCGGGAGTTAATTCACCCCTCCACTTT

D gene: TRBD1
V gene: TRBV5-6
J gene: TRBJ2-2
clone size: -
CDR3 protein: CASSINPTGGYGELFF
CDR3 DNA: TGTGCCAGCAGCATAAACCCCACAGGGGGGTACGGGGAGCTGTTTTTT

D gene: -
V gene: TRBV7-9
J gene: TRBJ1-1
clone size: -
CDR3 protein: CASSHRVLDTEAFF
CDR3 DNA: TGTGCCAGCAGCCACAGGGTCTTAGACACTGAAGCTTTCTTT

D gene: TRBD2
V gene: TRBV9
J gene: TRBJ2-5
clone size: -
CDR3 protein: CASSVLAGEPPETQYF
CDR3 DNA: TGTGCCAGCAGCGTCCTAGCGGGAGAGCCCCCAGAGACCCAGTACTTC

D gene: -
V gene: TRBV18
J gene: TRBJ1-1
clone size: once
CDR3 protein: CASSPLGSGNTEAFF
CDR3 DNA: TGTGCCAGCTCACCGCTCGGGAGTGGGAACACTGAAGCTTTCTTT

D gene: -
V gene: TRBV3-1/TRBV3-2
J gene: TRBJ1-2
clone size: -
CDR3 protein: CASSLRTIGANYGYTF
CDR3 DNA: TGTGCCAGCAGCCTCCGGACGATAGGGGCTAACTATGGCTACACCTTC

D gene: -
V gene: TRBV9
J gene: TRBJ1-3
clone size: -
CDR3 protein: CASQGISGNTIYF
CDR3 DNA: TGTGCCAGCCAGGGCATCTCTGGAAACACCATATATTTT

D gene: -
V gene: TRBV5-5
J gene: TRBJ1-2
clone size: -
CDR3 protein: CASSLGRLYGYTF
CDR3 DNA: TGTGCCAGCAGCTTGGGCCGACTCTATGGCTACACCTTC

D gene: TRBD1
V gene: TRBV7-2
J gene: TRBJ2-7
clone size: -
CDR3 protein: CASSLGQGLEQYF
CDR3 DNA: TGTGCCAGCAGCTTGGGACAGGGGCTCGAGCAGTACTTC

D gene: -
V gene: TRBV7-8
J gene: TRBJ1-1
clone size: -
CDR3 protein: CASSLAIGGGTEAFF
CDR3 DNA: TGTGCCAGCAGCTTAGCGATTGGGGGAGGGACTGAAGCTTTCTTT

D gene: -
V gene: TRBV2
J gene: TRBJ1-3
clone size: -
CDR3 protein: CASSGAGRSGNTIYF
CDR3 DNA: TGTGCCAGCAGTGGGGCAGGGCGCTCTGGAAACACCATATATTTT

D gene: -
V gene: TRBV7-9
J gene: TRBJ1-1
clone size: -
CDR3 protein: CASSPAGRANTEAFF
CDR3 DNA: TGTGCCAGCAGCCCGGCAGGCAGGGCGAACACTGAAGCTTTCTTT

D gene: -
V gene: TRBV7-4
J gene: TRBJ1-3
clone size: -
CDR3 protein: CASSLTQTGGNTIYF
CDR3 DNA: TGTGCCAGCAGCTTAACCCAGACTGGTGGAAACACCATATATTTT

D gene: -
V gene: TRBV3-1/TRBV3-2
J gene: TRBJ1-4
clone size: -
CDR3 protein: CASSQIAGNEKLFF
CDR3 DNA: TGTGCCAGCAGCCAGATCGCAGGAAATGAAAAACTGTTTTTT

D gene: TRBD1
V gene: TRBV29-1
J gene: TRBJ2-3
clone size: -
CDR3 protein: CSVEGPGTGSTDTQYF
CDR3 DNA: TGCAGCGTTGAAGGTCCCGGGACAGGGTCCACAGATACGCAGTATTTT

D gene: -
V gene: TRBV5-1
J gene: TRBJ1-1
clone size: -
CDR3 protein: CASSLIQGGEAFF
CDR3 DNA: TGCGCCAGCAGCTTGATACAGGGTGGTGAAGCTTTCTTT

D gene: -
V gene: TRBV27
J gene: TRBJ1-2
clone size: -
CDR3 protein: CASSPWWEDNYGYTF
CDR3 DNA: TGTGCCAGCAGTCCCTGGTGGGAGGATAACTATGGCTACACCTTC

D gene: -
V gene: TRBV6-2/TRBV6-3
J gene: TRBJ2-3
clone size: -
CDR3 protein: CASSYRPDTATDTQYF
CDR3 DNA: TGTGCCAGCAGTTACCGTCCAGATACCGCCACAGATACGCAGTATTTT